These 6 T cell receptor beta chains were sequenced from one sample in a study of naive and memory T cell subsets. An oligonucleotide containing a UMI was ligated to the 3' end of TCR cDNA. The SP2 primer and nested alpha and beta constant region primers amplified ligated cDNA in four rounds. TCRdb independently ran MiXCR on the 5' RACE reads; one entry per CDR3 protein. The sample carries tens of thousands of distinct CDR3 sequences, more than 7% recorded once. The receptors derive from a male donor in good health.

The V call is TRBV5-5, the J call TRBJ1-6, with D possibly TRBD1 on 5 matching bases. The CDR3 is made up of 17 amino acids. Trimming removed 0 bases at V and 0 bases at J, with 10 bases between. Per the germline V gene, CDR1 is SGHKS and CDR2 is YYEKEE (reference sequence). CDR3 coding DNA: TGTGCCAGCAGCTTGGACGGGGGGAGCTCCTATAATTCACCCCTCCACTTT. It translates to CASSLDGGSSYNSPLHF.

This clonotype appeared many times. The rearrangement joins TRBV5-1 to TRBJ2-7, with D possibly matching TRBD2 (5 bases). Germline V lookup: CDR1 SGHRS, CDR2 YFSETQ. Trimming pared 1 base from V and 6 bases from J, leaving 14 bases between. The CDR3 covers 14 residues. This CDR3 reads CASSLSTYRGEQYF. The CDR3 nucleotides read TGCGCCAGCAGCTTGAGTACCTACCGGGGCGAGCAGTACTTC.

CDR3 in DNA: TGTGCCAGCAGTTACGCGGCGGGAGGGCCTTACAATGAGCAGTTCTTC. Translating it yields CASSYAAGGPYNEQFF. The J gene is TRBJ2-1, the V gene TRBV6-5; TRBD2 aligns across 9 bases. The germline V gene has CDR1 MNHEY and CDR2 SVGAGI. The CDR3 totals 16 residues. J lost 4 bases, V lost 2 bases, and 6 bases had no gene match.

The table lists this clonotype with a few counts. CDR3 protein: CASSDWLAGEYNEQFF. Here the CDR3 DNA reads TGTGCCAGCAGTGACTGGCTAGCGGGAGAGTACAATGAGCAGTTCTTC. V and J are TRBV6-1 and TRBJ2-1, with 10 nucleotides matching TRBD2. V lost 3 bases to trimming and J lost 4 bases; unmatched junction nucleotides: 6. The germline V gene has CDR1 MNHNS and CDR2 SASEGT. CDR3 length equals 16 residues.

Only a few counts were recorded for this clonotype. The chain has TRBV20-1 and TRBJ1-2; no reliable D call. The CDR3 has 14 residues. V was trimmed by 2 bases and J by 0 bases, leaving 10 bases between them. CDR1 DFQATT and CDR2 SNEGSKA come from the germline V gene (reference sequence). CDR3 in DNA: TGCAGTGCTAGACACCTGGGGACTAACTATGGCTACACCTTC. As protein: CSARHLGTNYGYTF.

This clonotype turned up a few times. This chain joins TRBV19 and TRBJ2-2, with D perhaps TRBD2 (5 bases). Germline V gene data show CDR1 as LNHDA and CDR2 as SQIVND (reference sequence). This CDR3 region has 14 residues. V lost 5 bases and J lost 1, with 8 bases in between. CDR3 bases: TGTGCCAGTAGTTTAGGGAGGAACACCGGGGAGCTGTTTTTT. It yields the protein CASSLGRNTGELFF.